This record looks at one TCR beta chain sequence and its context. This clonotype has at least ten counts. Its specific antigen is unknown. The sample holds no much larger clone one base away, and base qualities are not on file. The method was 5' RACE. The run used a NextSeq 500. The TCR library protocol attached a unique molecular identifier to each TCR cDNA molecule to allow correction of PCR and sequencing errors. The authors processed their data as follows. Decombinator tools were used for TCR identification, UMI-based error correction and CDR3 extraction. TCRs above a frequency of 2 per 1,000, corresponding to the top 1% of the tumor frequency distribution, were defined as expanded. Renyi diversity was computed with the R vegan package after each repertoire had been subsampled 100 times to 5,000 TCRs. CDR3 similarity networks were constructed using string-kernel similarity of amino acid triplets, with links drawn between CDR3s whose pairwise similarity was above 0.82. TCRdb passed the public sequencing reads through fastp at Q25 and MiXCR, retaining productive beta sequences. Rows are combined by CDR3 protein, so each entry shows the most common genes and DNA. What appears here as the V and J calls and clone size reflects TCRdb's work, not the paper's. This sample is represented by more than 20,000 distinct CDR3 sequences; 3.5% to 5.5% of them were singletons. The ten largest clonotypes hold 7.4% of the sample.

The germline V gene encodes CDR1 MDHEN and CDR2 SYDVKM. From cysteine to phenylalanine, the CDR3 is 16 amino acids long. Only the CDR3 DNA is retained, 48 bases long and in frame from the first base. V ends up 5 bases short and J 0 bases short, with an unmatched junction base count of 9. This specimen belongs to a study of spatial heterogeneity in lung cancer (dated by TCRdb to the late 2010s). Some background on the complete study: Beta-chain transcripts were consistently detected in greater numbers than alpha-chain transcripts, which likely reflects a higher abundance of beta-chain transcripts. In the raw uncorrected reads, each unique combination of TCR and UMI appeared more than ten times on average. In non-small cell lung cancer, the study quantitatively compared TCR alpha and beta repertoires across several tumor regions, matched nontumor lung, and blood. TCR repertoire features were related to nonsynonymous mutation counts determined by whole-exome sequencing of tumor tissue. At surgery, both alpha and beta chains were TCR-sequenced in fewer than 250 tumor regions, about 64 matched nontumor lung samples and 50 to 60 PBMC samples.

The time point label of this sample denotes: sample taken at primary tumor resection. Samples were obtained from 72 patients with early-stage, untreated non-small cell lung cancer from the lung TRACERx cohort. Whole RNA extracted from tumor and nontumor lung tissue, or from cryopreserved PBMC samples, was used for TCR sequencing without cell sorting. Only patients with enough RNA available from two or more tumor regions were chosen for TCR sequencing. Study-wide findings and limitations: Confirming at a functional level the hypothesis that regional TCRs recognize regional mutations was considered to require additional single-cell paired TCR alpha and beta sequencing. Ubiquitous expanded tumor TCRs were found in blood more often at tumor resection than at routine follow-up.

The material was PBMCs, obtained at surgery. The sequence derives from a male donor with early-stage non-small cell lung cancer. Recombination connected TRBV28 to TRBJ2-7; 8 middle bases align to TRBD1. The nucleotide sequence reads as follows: TGTGCCAGCAGTGCCGACAGGGGTCCACGCTCCTACGAGCAGTACTTC. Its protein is CASSADRGPRSYEQYF.